This note documents a single TCR beta chain sequence. Its antigen is as yet unknown. Trimming took 3 bases from V and 0 from J; bases not matched to a gene: 5. CDR1 and CDR2 from the germline V gene are MGHDK and SYGVNS. The CDR3 is 16 amino acids. The 5'RACE template-switching step produced TCR cDNA and added a universal primer site and UMIs. Using its own MiXCR run on the 5' RACE reads, TCRdb lists one record per CDR3 protein. The sample records over 150,000 distinct CDR3 sequences, approximately 6.2% being singletons. The data are from a study of T cells after yellow fever vaccination. At the level of the study: The fractions with low cell numbers were processed using SMART-Seq v4 Ultra Low Input. Findings and limits, study-wide: Clones that expanded after primary vaccination mostly reappeared after the booster (96% CD4, approximately 87% CD8). Compared with primary, the secondary response was weaker and peaked at day 5, not 15.

Sequencing was performed on CD4+ T cells sorted from PBMCs, taken on the day of the first yellow fever vaccination. V gene TRBV25-1 combines with J gene TRBJ1-5; 7 nucleotides agree with TRBD1. The TCR was taken from a man in his late teens or twenties who received the YFV17D yellow fever vaccine. In DNA form, the CDR3 reads TGTGCCAGCAGTGATGGGCGACAGGGTAGCAATCAGCCCCAGCATTTT. It yields the protein CASSDGRQGSNQPQHF. The full variable domain, with the rest looked up from reference TRBV25-1 and TRBJ1-5, is EADIYQTPRYLVIGTGKKITLECSQTMGHDKMYWYQQDPGMELHLIHYSYGVNSTEKGDLSSESTVSRIRTEHFPLTLESARPSHTSQYLCASSDGRQGSNQPQHFGDGTRLSIL.